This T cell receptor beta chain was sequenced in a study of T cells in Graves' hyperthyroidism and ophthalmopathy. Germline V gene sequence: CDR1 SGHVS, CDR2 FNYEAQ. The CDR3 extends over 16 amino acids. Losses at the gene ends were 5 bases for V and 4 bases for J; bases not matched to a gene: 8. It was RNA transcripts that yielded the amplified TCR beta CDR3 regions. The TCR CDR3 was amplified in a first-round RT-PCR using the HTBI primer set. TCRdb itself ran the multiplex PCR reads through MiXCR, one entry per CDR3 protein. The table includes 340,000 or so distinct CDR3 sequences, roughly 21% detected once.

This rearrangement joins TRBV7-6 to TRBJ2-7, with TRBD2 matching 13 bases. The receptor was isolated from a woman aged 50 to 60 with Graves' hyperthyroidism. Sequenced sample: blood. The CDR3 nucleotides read TGTGCCAGCAGCCCCGGACTAGCGGGAGCCCCATACGAGCAGTACTTC. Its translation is CASSPGLAGAPYEQYF. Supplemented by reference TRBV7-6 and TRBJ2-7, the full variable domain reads GAGVSQSPRYKVTKRGQDVALRCDPISGHVSLYWYRQALGQGPEFLTYFNYEAQQDKSGLPNDRFSAERPEGSISTLTIQRTEQRDSAMYRCASSPGLAGAPYEQYFGPGTRLTVT.